One and the same sample provided the 32 T cell receptor beta chains below, sequenced in a study of OX40 agonist ivuxolimab in advanced cancers. The data were produced by immunoSEQ multiplex PCR, yet TCRdb's version contains in-frame clones alone and is incomplete. The sample has approximately 89,000 clones, 87% seen once. Sequenced material: CD4+ or CD8+ T cells sorted from blood, taken in a trial of the OX40 agonist ivuxolimab. The receptors come from an adult with an advanced solid tumor such as melanoma, head and neck, liver or kidney cancer.

V and J are TRBV7-2 and TRBJ1-5; the D gene is possibly TRBD1 (5 bases). The germline CDR1 and CDR2 sequences are SGHTA and FQGNSA. V was shortened by 5 bases and J by 4 bases, with 12 bases between the two germline ends. This CDR3 is 14 amino acids long. The CDR3 sequence: CASSPGPGNQPQHF. CDR3 sequence (DNA): TGTGCCAGCAGCCCGGGACCTGGAAATCAGCCCCAGCATTTT.

This clone was counted between two and nine times. The gene calls are TRBV9 and TRBJ2-5; 7 bases are shared with TRBD2. The germline V gene has CDR1 SGDLS and CDR2 YYNGEE. This CDR3 contains 13 residues. V was clipped by 3 bases and J by 4 bases; unmatched bases: 3. For the CDR3, the DNA is TGTGCCAGCAGCGACACGGGAGGAGAGACCCAGTACTTC. Amino acids: CASSDTGGETQYF. The whole variable domain, filled in from reference TRBV9 and TRBJ2-5, reads DSGVTQTPKHLITATGQRVTLRCSPRSGDLSVYWYQQSLDQGLQFLIQYYNGEERAKGNILERFSAQQFPDLHSELNLSSLELGDSALYFCASSDTGGETQYFGPGTRLLVL.

The V and J genes are TRBV14 and TRBJ2-2; tentative D call: TRBD1 (6 bases). V lost 1 base, J lost 3 bases, and 9 bases lay in between. The CDR3 totals 15 residues. Germline V gives CDR1 SGHDN, CDR2 FVKESK. The CDR3 region is CASSQVQGDTGELFF. For the CDR3, the DNA is TGTGCCAGCAGCCAAGTACAGGGCGACACCGGGGAGCTGTTTTTT.

This chain joins TRBV28 and TRBJ1-5; 10 positions agree with TRBD1. Trimming cost V 7 bases and J 6 bases; bases outside gene matches: 15. Germline lookup yields CDR1 MDHEN and CDR2 SYDVKM. This CDR3 has 17 residues. The CDR3 DNA sequence: TGTGCCAGCACCCCGTTGGGGACAGGGGTGTTGAGTCAGCCCCAGCATTTT. Protein product: CASTPLGTGVLSQPQHF.

V gene TRBV5-1 combines with J gene TRBJ1-2; 11 bases agree with TRBD1. Trimming removed 5 bases from V and 8 bases from J; junction bases left unmatched: 11. The germline V gene has CDR1 SGHRS and CDR2 YFSETQ. The CDR3 extends over 15 amino acids. The chain's CDR3 is CASSSHPGQGGGYTF. DNA of the CDR3: TGCGCCAGCAGTTCTCACCCGGGACAGGGGGGCGGCTACACCTTC.

The chain links TRBV6-5 to TRBJ2-7; 11 positions agree with TRBD1. The CDR3 spans 15 residues. J lost 4 bases, V lost 5 bases, and 7 bases had no gene match. The germline V gene has CDR1 MNHEY and CDR2 SVGAGI. DNA for the CDR3: TGTGCCAGCAGTATTCCGGGACAGGGGGTTTACGAGCAGTACTTC. This gives the protein CASSIPGQGVYEQYF.

V and J are TRBV7-6 and TRBJ2-7; possibly TRBD1 or TRBD2 for D (6 bases each). Trimming removed 2 bases at V and 5 bases at J, with 19 bases between. This CDR3 contains 16 residues. Germline CDR1 is SGHVS and CDR2 is FNYEAQ. The CDR3 spells CASSLYLSSGAHEQYF. CDR3 sequence (DNA): TGTGCCAGCAGCTTATACCTCTCCTCGGGGGCCCACGAGCAGTACTTC.

The V call is TRBV5-4, the J call TRBJ1-3; possibly TRBD1 for D (6 bases). The CDR3 contains 16 residues. The germline CDR1 and CDR2 sequences are SGHNT and YYREEE (reference sequence). The ends were cut back, 4 bases at V and 0 bases at J, with 14 bases in the middle. For the CDR3, the DNA is TGTGCCAGCAGCCCGGAGGGGGGGAGCTCTGGAAACACCATATATTTT. This codes for CASSPEGGSSGNTIYF.

The chain is built from TRBV5-1 and TRBJ1-4; no clear D. This CDR3 is built from 15 residues. From germline, CDR1 is SGHRS and CDR2 YFSETQ. V shed 4 bases and J shed 8 bases, with 18 bases lying between them. CDR3 nucleotides: TGCGCCAGCAGCGTAACGGGTTCCTCGGAGGAAAAACTGTTTTTT. It encodes CASSVTGSSEEKLFF.

The chain carries TRBV5-1 and TRBJ2-7; unclear D gene. V was shortened by 2 bases and J by 0 bases, with 3 bases between the two germline ends. The CDR3 spans 12 residues. Germline CDR1 reads SGHRS; CDR2 reads YFSETQ. The CDR3 DNA follows: TGCGCCAGCAGCTTCTTCTCCTACGAGCAGTACTTC. Amino acid sequence: CASSFFSYEQYF.

The rearrangement uses TRBV27 and TRBJ1-6, with a possible D match to TRBD1 (6 bases). CDR3 length equals 15 residues. Germline V gene data show CDR1 as MNHEY and CDR2 as SMNVEV (reference sequence). V was clipped by 5 bases and J by 7 bases, with 15 bases between them. DNA of the CDR3: TGTGCCAGCAGTCCCGTGGGGCAGGGGAATTCACCCCTCCACTTT. It translates to CASSPVGQGNSPLHF.

The gene calls are TRBV6-5 and TRBJ1-2, with a tentative D call TRBD1 (5 bases). Germline CDR1 reads MNHEY; CDR2 reads SVGAGI. The CDR3 spans 13 residues. V was clipped by 6 bases and J by 8 bases, with 16 bases between them. CDR3 DNA sequence: TGTGCCAGCAGCCTGGGAGGGGTAACCGGCTACACCTTC. As protein: CASSLGGVTGYTF.

This clone was seen once. V and J are TRBV7-9 and TRBJ2-3; D call uncertain. This CDR3 region has 14 residues. Germline V gene data show CDR1 as SEHNR and CDR2 as FQNEAQ (reference sequence). The ends were cut back, 8 bases at V and 2 bases at J, with 14 bases in the middle. The CDR3 sequence is CASEDGSYTDTQYF. In DNA form, the CDR3 reads TGTGCCAGCGAGGACGGCTCCTACACAGATACGCAGTATTTT.

The chain employs TRBV10-3 and TRBJ2-7; TRBD1 aligns across 7 bases. The CDR3 loop spans 16 amino acids. The V gene's germline CDR1 is ENHRY and CDR2 SYGVKD. The V segment lost 0 bases and the J segment 0 bases; nucleotides outside the gene matches: 5. The CDR3 loop reads CAISESGPGGSYEQYF. DNA of the CDR3: TGTGCCATCAGTGAGTCGGGTCCAGGGGGCTCCTACGAGCAGTACTTC.

Here the CDR3 reads CASSLSVGVAYEQYF. The CDR3 DNA reads TGTGCCAGCTCACTCTCGGTCGGGGTTGCCTACGAGCAGTACTTC. J is TRBJ2-7 and V is TRBV18, with D possibly matching TRBD2 (5 bases). The V and J ends lost 4 bases and 2 bases respectively, with 15 bases between them. The CDR3 runs 15 residues. Germline V gene sequence: CDR1 KGHSH, CDR2 LQKENI. The entire variable domain, with the rest obtained from reference TRBV18 and TRBJ2-7, is as follows: NAGVMQNPRHLVRRRGQEARLRCSPMKGHSHVYWYRQLPEEGLKFMVYLQKENIIDESGMPKERFSAEFPKEGPSILRIQQVVRGDSAAYFCASSLSVGVAYEQYFGPGTRLTVT.

The V and J genes are TRBV19 and TRBJ2-1; D is possibly TRBD2 (5 bases). The germline V and J ends were trimmed by 1 base and 9 bases, with 13 bases remaining between them. CDR1 is LNHDA, CDR2 SQIVND, per germline (reference sequence). This CDR3 has 14 amino acids. CDR3 sequence (DNA): TGTGCCAGTAGTATAGGGGCCAGCGGTGCTGAGCAGTTCTTC. Translated: CASSIGASGAEQFF.

Remarks on this clone: Because it lacks the conserved phenylalanine or tryptophan at the end, this CDR3 is likely a read error. The chain uses TRBV6-1 and TRBJ1-6; the D gene is possibly TRBD1 (5 bases). The CDR3 contains 13 residues. V lost 5 bases and J lost 14, with 16 bases in between. Germline V CDR1 and CDR2: MNHNS, SASEGT. CDR3 sequence (DNA): TGTGCCAGCAGTCCCGCAGGGTCAATTGCCCTCCACCTT. It translates to CASSPAGSIALHL.

The CDR3: CASSPIVGGGEQFF. CDR3 bases: TGTGCCAGCAGCCCCATAGTGGGGGGGGGTGAGCAGTTCTTC. The rearrangement links TRBV6-4 to TRBJ2-1; 7 bases fit TRBD2. The J segment lost 9 bases and the V segment lost 6 bases, leaving 11 bases of the junction unmatched. The CDR3 length is 14 residues. CDR1 and CDR2 (germline): MRHNA, SNTAGT.

The V gene is TRBV9, the J gene TRBJ1-3, with 8 positions matching TRBD1. Germline V gives CDR1 SGDLS, CDR2 YYNGEE. With V trimmed by 0 bases and J by 0 bases, 2 bases remained unmatched. The CDR3 is 16 amino acids. CDR3 loop: CASSVGQGYSGNTIYF. The CDR3 DNA is TGTGCCAGCAGCGTAGGACAGGGGTACTCTGGAAACACCATATATTTT.

This sequence joins TRBV7-2 and TRBJ2-1; D is ambiguous. The germline gives CDR1 SGHTA, CDR2 FQGNSA. This CDR3 has 16 residues. V lost 2 bases to trimming and J lost 5 bases, with 16 bases between them. CDR3 DNA sequence: TGTGCCAGCAGCTTACAAGTCCAGCGCCTCCACAATGAGCAGTTCTTC. Protein: CASSLQVQRLHNEQFF. Together with reference TRBV7-2 and TRBJ2-1, the CDR3 gives the full variable domain: GAGVSQSPSNKVTEKGKDVELRCDPISGHTALYWYRQSLGQGLEFLIYFQGNSAPDKSGLPSDRFSAERTGGSVSTLTIQRTQQEDSAVYLCASSLQVQRLHNEQFFGPGTRLTVL.

This clone was observed a single time. The CDR3 region is CATNLGGPVGETQYF. As DNA, the CDR3 is TGTGCCACCAACTTGGGGGGGCCGGTCGGAGAGACCCAGTACTTC. The V gene is TRBV2, the J gene TRBJ2-5, with D possibly TRBD2 on 7 matching bases. The CDR3 loop spans 15 amino acids. Germline CDR1 and CDR2: SNHLY and FYNNEI. The V gene lost 10 bases and the J gene lost 4 bases, with 22 bases spanning the gap.

The J gene is TRBJ2-2, the V gene TRBV9; possibly TRBD2 for D (7 bases). The CDR3 has 20 amino acids. CDR1 and CDR2 (germline): SGDLS, YYNGEE. V was pared by 2 bases and J by 1 base, with 24 bases between. CDR3 sequence: CASSVGGGASTRWNTGELFF. The CDR3 region has the DNA TGTGCCAGCAGCGTGGGTGGGGGGGCGTCGACCCGATGGAACACCGGGGAGCTGTTTTTT.

This clone appeared a few times. The CDR3 DNA is TGCGCCAGCAGTGGAGCAGGGGAGGGCACTGAAGCTTTCTTT. Its protein is CASSGAGEGTEAFF. V and J are TRBV10-1 and TRBJ1-1; D might be TRBD1 (6 bases). V gave up 4 bases and J gave up 4 bases, with 13 bases separating them. Germline-derived CDR1 and CDR2 are WNHNN and SYGVQD (reference sequence). The CDR3 extends over 14 amino acids.

Details on this clone: The same CDR3 can be traced to other DNA sequences in this sample. The chain has TRBV11-3 and TRBJ1-1; D remains ambiguous. V was shortened by 3 bases and J by 4 bases, with 9 bases between the two germline ends. The V gene's germline CDR1 is SGHNT and CDR2 YENEEA. The CDR3 sequence is 13 residues long. CDR3 bases: TGTGCCAGCAGCTTGGAGCCAGGCACTGAAGCTTTCTTT. Translating it yields CASSLEPGTEAFF.

The chain couples TRBV7-9 to TRBJ1-2; D is ambiguous. The CDR3 is 14 amino acids. Trimming left V 5 bases short and J 8 bases short, with 18 bases between. Germline V CDR1 and CDR2: SEHNR, FQNEAQ (reference sequence). As DNA, the CDR3 is TGTGCCAGCAGCAACTGGGAGCCAGCGGGGGGCTACACCTTC. Amino acids: CASSNWEPAGGYTF.

J is TRBJ2-1 and V is TRBV5-1; D gene unclear. Germline V gene sequence: CDR1 SGHRS, CDR2 YFSETQ. The CDR3 runs to 19 residues. V lost 0 bases and J lost 7, with 26 bases in between. CDR3 DNA: TGCGCCAGCAGCTTGGCCTTAGGCTTCCATTATGCCACTGGAAATGAGCAGTTCTTC. Residues: CASSLALGFHYATGNEQFF.

This clone was observed a few times. V is TRBV12-5 and J is TRBJ1-5; D call uncertain. V dropped 3 bases and J dropped 3 bases, with 15 bases sitting between them. The V gene's germline CDR1 is LGHNT and CDR2 FRNRAP. The CDR3 runs 16 residues. The CDR3 DNA reads as TGTGCTAGTGGTTTCGCTGTGACCCTTGACAATCAGCCCCAGCATTTT. Its protein is CASGFAVTLDNQPQHF.

In its sample, this clone was seen once. The chain links TRBV5-1 to TRBJ2-3, with D possibly being TRBD2 (6 bases). Germline assignment: CDR1 SGHRS and CDR2 YFSETQ. The CDR3 is 16 residues long. Trimming cost V 0 bases and J 0 bases, with 11 bases left between them. The CDR3 region is CASSLEAGTSTDTQYF. The CDR3 region has the DNA TGCGCCAGCAGCTTGGAGGCAGGGACTAGCACAGATACGCAGTATTTT. Using reference TRBV5-1 and TRBJ2-3 for the parts outside the CDR3, the full variable domain is KAGVTQTPRYLIKTRGQQVTLSCSPISGHRSVSWYQQTPGQGLQFLFEYFSETQRNKGNFPGRFSGRQFSNSRSEMNVSTLELGDSALYLCASSLEAGTSTDTQYFGPGTRLTVL.

The rearrangement links TRBV27 to TRBJ1-2; 9 bases are a match to TRBD1. The CDR3 spans 14 residues. Germline V CDR1 and CDR2: MNHEY, SMNVEV (reference sequence). V dropped 8 bases and J dropped 2; count of bases not matched to a gene: 6. The CDR3 coding sequence is TGTGCCAGCCGAAGGACAGGGGAAAACTATGGCTACACCTTC. As protein: CASRRTGENYGYTF.

V usage is TRBV9 and J usage is TRBJ2-7; D unresolved. CDR1 is SGDLS, CDR2 YYNGEE, per germline. CDR3 length equals 15 residues. V was shortened by 0 bases and J by 2 bases, with 12 bases between the two germline ends. CDR3: CASSVGGVATYEQYF. For the CDR3, the DNA is TGTGCCAGCAGCGTAGGTGGGGTAGCCACCTACGAGCAGTACTTC.

The chain recombines TRBV7-2 with TRBJ2-3, with 8 bases matching TRBD2. The germline V gene has CDR1 SGHTA and CDR2 FQGNSA. After removal of 8 bases from V and 4 bases from J, the junction contained 8 bases not matched to a gene. There are 14 residues in the CDR3. CDR3 loop: CASRNSGAPDTQYF. The CDR3 region has the DNA TGTGCCAGCCGAAATAGCGGGGCCCCAGATACGCAGTATTTT.

The chain is built from TRBV9 and TRBJ2-1; TRBD1 matches at 8 bases. The CDR3 consists of 13 residues. Per germline, CDR1 SGDLS and CDR2 YYNGEE. Trimming removed 4 bases from V and 8 bases from J; junction bases left unmatched: 5. This CDR3 is CASSTRQGHEQFF. As DNA, the CDR3 is TGTGCCAGCAGCACACGACAGGGGCATGAGCAGTTCTTC.